The 23 T cell receptor beta chains listed next were all sequenced from one sample in a study of T cells in localized non-small cell lung cancer. The repertoire was sequenced with immunoSEQ multiplex PCR; TCRdb's copy has only in-frame clones and lacks some. The sample holds 20,000 or so clones, 85% to 90% seen once. Sequencing used peripheral blood, obtained before any cancer treatment. The receptors shown here come from a male donor older than 55 with stage I squamous cell lung carcinoma.

In its sample, this clone was seen once. The chain links TRBV18 to TRBJ1-1; D is unclear. The germline V and J ends were trimmed by 2 bases and 5 bases, with 9 bases remaining between them. Germline V CDR1 and CDR2: KGHSH, LQKENI. The CDR3 is 13 amino acids. Written as DNA, the CDR3 is TGTGCCAGCTCACCAATCGGACCGACTGAAGCTTTCTTT. Amino acid sequence: CASSPIGPTEAFF.

In regard to this clone: Sequence at one end of the junction differs from germline and may be a read error. The chain is built from TRBV6-5 and TRBJ2-1, with D possibly TRBD2 on 6 matching bases. CDR3 size: 15 residues. The germline CDR1 and CDR2 sequences are MNHEY and SVGAGI. CDR3 DNA sequence: TGTGCCGGCAGTTACCGGGGGACGATCCAGAATGAGCAGTTCTTC. As protein: CAGSYRGTIQNEQFF.

The chain carries TRBV5-4 and TRBJ2-1; tentative D call: TRBD2 (6 bases). The CDR3 is 15 amino acids. Germline V lookup: CDR1 SGHNT, CDR2 YYREEE (reference sequence). V was cut by 3 bases and J by 2 bases, with 12 bases left in between. In nucleotides, the CDR3 is TGTGCCAGCAGCTACCCTGGGGGGACCTACAATGAGCAGTTCTTC. This codes for CASSYPGGTYNEQFF.

This chain links TRBV5-6 with TRBJ2-3; D possibly corresponds to TRBD1 (5 bases). Germline CDR1 and CDR2: SGHDT and YYEEEE. The germline V and J ends were trimmed by 0 bases and 3 bases, with 17 bases remaining between them. This CDR3 spans 17 amino acids. The CDR3 here is CASSLGQGGLGTDTQYF. The CDR3 region has the DNA TGTGCCAGCAGCTTGGGTCAGGGTGGATTAGGGACAGATACGCAGTATTTT.

The chain joins TRBV5-1 to TRBJ1-4, with TRBD1 as a possible D gene (6 bases). Per the germline V gene, CDR1 is SGHRS and CDR2 is YFSETQ. The CDR3 sequence is 17 residues long. The V end was cut by 0 bases, the J end by 6 bases, with 18 bases between. CDR3 in amino acids: CASSLGGAGARYEKLFF. Written as DNA, the CDR3 is TGCGCCAGCAGCTTGGGAGGCGCGGGGGCGCGGTATGAAAAACTGTTTTTT.

The genes are TRBV18 and TRBJ2-7, with D possibly called TRBD1 or TRBD2 (5 bases each). The CDR3 length is 18 residues. Trimming took 5 bases from V and 3 from J, leaving 26 bases between them. The V gene's germline CDR1 is KGHSH and CDR2 LQKENI. In DNA, the CDR3 is TGTGCCAGCTCATCACGTCGTGTGGCGGCAGGGAGTTTCTACGAGCAGTACTTC. It yields the protein CASSSRRVAAGSFYEQYF.

V usage is TRBV5-1 and J usage is TRBJ2-3; D could derive from TRBD1 or TRBD2 (6 bases each). The V end was cut by 3 bases, the J end by 0 bases, with 14 bases between. This CDR3 contains 16 residues. Germline loops: CDR1 SGHRS, CDR2 YFSETQ. CDR3 loop: CASSWRDITSTDTQYF. CDR3 sequence (DNA): TGCGCCAGCAGCTGGAGGGACATAACTAGCACAGATACGCAGTATTTT.

The chain has TRBV7-3 and TRBJ2-2, with D unclear. Per the germline V gene, CDR1 is SGHTA and CDR2 is FQGTGA. The germline V and J ends were trimmed by 3 bases and 7 bases, with 15 bases remaining between them. The CDR3 is made up of 15 amino acids. The DNA for the CDR3 is TGTGCCAGCAGCTTCCGGCCCATTGGGAACGGGGAGCTGTTTTTT. Protein product: CASSFRPIGNGELFF.

V usage is TRBV10-2 and J usage is TRBJ2-5, with D possibly called TRBD1 or TRBD2 (5 bases each). Per the germline V gene, CDR1 is WSHSY and CDR2 is SAAADI. The CDR3 contains 14 residues. The V end was cut by 6 bases, the J end by 5 bases, with 16 bases between. The CDR3 nucleotides are TGCGCCAGCAGCCAGAGGGGCGTTACGGAGACCCAGTACTTC. Its translation is CASSQRGVTETQYF.

The V call is TRBV5-8, the J call TRBJ2-5; D is perhaps TRBD2 (6 bases). There are 15 residues in the CDR3. Germline V gene data show CDR1 as SGHTS and CDR2 as YDEGEE. V was clipped by 3 bases and J by 7 bases, with 19 bases between them. The CDR3, as DNA: TGTGCCAGCAGCTCGGGGACTCAGCTTCGGGGGACCCAGTACTTC. Its protein product is CASSSGTQLRGTQYF.

V and J are TRBV6-1 and TRBJ2-7; 10 bases match TRBD1. CDR3 length: 13 residues. CDR1 is MNHNS and CDR2 is SASEGT in the germline V gene. With V trimmed by 11 bases and J by 5 bases, 9 bases remained unmatched. CDR3 region: CAVPGQGKNEQYF. For the CDR3, the DNA is TGTGCCGTTCCGGGACAGGGGAAGAACGAGCAGTACTTC.

The chain combines TRBV27 with TRBJ1-1; 11 nucleotides agree with TRBD1. With V trimmed by 6 bases and J by 4 bases, 4 bases remained unmatched. This CDR3 contains 14 residues. Germline CDR1 and CDR2: MNHEY and SMNVEV (reference sequence). This CDR3 is CASRTGQGGTEAFF. The CDR3 region has the DNA TGTGCCAGCAGGACGGGACAGGGGGGCACTGAAGCTTTCTTT.

The chain couples TRBV7-2 to TRBJ1-4; TRBD1 is a possible D gene (5 bases). CDR3 length: 15 amino acids. CDR1 and CDR2 (germline): SGHTA, FQGNSA. The germline V and J ends were trimmed by 2 bases and 2 bases, with 9 bases remaining between them. In nucleotides, the CDR3 is TGTGCCAGCAGCTTATTCGGGACCACTAATGAAAAACTGTTTTTT. The encoded protein is CASSLFGTTNEKLFF.

This chain connects TRBV19 to TRBJ2-5; 9 bases are a match to TRBD1. CDR1 LNHDA and CDR2 SQIVND come from the germline V gene (reference sequence). The CDR3 sequence is 13 residues long. With V trimmed by 6 bases and J by 4 bases, 3 bases remained unmatched. CDR3 protein: CASSRGQGETQYF. The CDR3 DNA sequence: TGTGCCAGTAGCCGGGGACAGGGAGAGACCCAGTACTTC. The full variable domain, its missing parts supplied by reference TRBV19 and TRBJ2-5, is DGGITQSPKYLFRKEGQNVTLSCEQNLNHDAMYWYRQDPGQGLRLIYYSQIVNDFQKGDIAEGYSVSREKKESFPLTVTSAQKNPTAFYLCASSRGQGETQYFGPGTRLLVL.

This chain joins TRBV29-1 and TRBJ1-3; TRBD1 might be the D (5 bases). V dropped 2 bases and J dropped 4 bases, with 12 bases sitting between them. CDR1 and CDR2 (germline): SQVTM, ANQGSEA. This CDR3 comprises 14 residues. The CDR3 DNA reads as TGCAGCGTTGAATCGGGGGTGTCCGGAAACACCATATATTTT. Translation: CSVESGVSGNTIYF.

This sequence joins TRBV5-1 and TRBJ1-5; D unresolved. Deletions cut 3 bases from V and 7 bases from J, with 23 bases between. The CDR3 contains 17 residues. In germline, CDR1 is SGHRS, CDR2 YFSETQ. Here the CDR3 reads CASSSSDGQPTAQPQHF. The CDR3 nucleotides read TGCGCCAGCAGCTCCTCGGATGGGCAGCCTACGGCCCAGCCCCAGCATTTT.

CDR3 sequence (DNA): TGTGCCTGGAGTGTATTAGGGATGGATGGCTACACCTTC. Its protein is CAWSVLGMDGYTF. The chain has TRBV30 and TRBJ1-2, with no clear D. The CDR3 sequence is 13 residues long. Germline values: CDR1 GTSNPN, CDR2 SVGIG (reference sequence). Between the trimmed V and J ends, which lost 0 bases and 6 bases, there was a span of 11 bases.

V gene TRBV7-9 combines with J gene TRBJ1-6; a possible D gene is TRBD1 (6 bases). The germline CDR1 and CDR2 sequences are SEHNR and FQNEAQ (reference sequence). The length of the CDR3 is 14 residues. V lost 5 bases and J lost 8, with 13 bases in between. The CDR3 sequence: CASSRGGVYSPLHF. CDR3 nucleotides: TGTGCCAGCAGCAGAGGGGGTGTTTATTCACCCCTCCACTTT.

This clone was observed a few times. The chain uses TRBV6-5 and TRBJ1-6; D uncertain. CDR1 and CDR2 from the germline V gene are MNHEY and SVGAGI. The CDR3 has 13 amino acids. V was cut by 7 bases and J by 7 bases, with 11 bases left in between. CDR3 loop: CASKRPTNSPLHF. CDR3 bases: TGTGCCAGCAAGAGACCGACCAATTCACCCCTCCACTTT.

The chain joins TRBV28 to TRBJ2-1; TRBD1 might be the D (5 bases). V dropped 5 bases and J dropped 3 bases, with 17 bases sitting between them. The CDR3 loop spans 16 amino acids. Germline CDR1 reads MDHEN; CDR2 reads SYDVKM. CDR3 protein: CASSTTDRGYYNEQFF. The CDR3 DNA reads TGTGCCAGCAGTACAACCGACAGAGGTTACTACAATGAGCAGTTCTTC. Complete variable domain (other parts from reference TRBV28 and TRBJ2-1): DVKVTQSSRYLVKRTGEKVFLECVQDMDHENMFWYRQDPGLGLRLIYFSYDVKMKEKGDIPEGYSVSREKKERFSLILESASTNQTSMYLCASSTTDRGYYNEQFFGPGTRLTVL.

This chain links TRBV7-3 with TRBJ2-5; 9 nucleotides agree with TRBD1. The CDR3 has 16 amino acids. Trimming took 2 bases from V and 0 from J; bases not matched to a gene: 4. CDR1 and CDR2 from the germline V gene are SGHTA and FQGTGA. CDR3 in DNA: TGTGCCAGCAGCTTACCGGGACAGGGATACCAAGAGACCCAGTACTTC. Residues: CASSLPGQGYQETQYF.

The chain couples TRBV18 to TRBJ2-1; TRBD1 matches 10 bases. In germline, CDR1 is KGHSH, CDR2 LQKENI. Losses at the gene ends were 3 bases for V and 4 bases for J; bases not matched to a gene: 3. This CDR3 is built from 15 residues. CDR3 region: CASSPGTGDYNEQFF. In DNA form, the CDR3 reads TGTGCCAGCTCACCCGGGACAGGGGATTACAATGAGCAGTTCTTC.

This chain links TRBV18 with TRBJ1-1; possibly TRBD1 for D (6 bases). The germline V and J ends were trimmed by 3 bases and 2 bases, with 13 bases remaining between them. The germline gives CDR1 KGHSH, CDR2 LQKENI. The CDR3 runs to 15 residues. CDR3 protein: CASSPIGQINTEAFF. Here the CDR3 DNA reads TGTGCCAGCTCACCCATTGGACAGATAAACACTGAAGCTTTCTTT.